This T cell receptor beta chain was sequenced for a study of blood T cell repertoires in COVID-19. Background on the study: T cells, B-cell-depleted T cells, or PBMCs supplied cDNA or gDNA.

The CDR3 sequence is 13 residues long. Trimming took 7 bases from V and 4 from J, leaving 11 bases between them. Only in-frame clones appear in the TCRdb table, and some are missing; sequencing was by immunoSEQ multiplex PCR. The sample consists of about 160,000 clones, about 87% of them appearing once. The chain is built from TRBV12-3 or TRBV12-4 and TRBJ1-5; weak D call: TRBD1 (6 bases). The material sequenced was peripheral blood. This receptor was identified in an older woman with COVID-19, enrolled during active disease. CDR3: CASTQGRNQPQHF. The CDR3 DNA is TGTGCCAGCACGCAGGGGAGAAATCAGCCCCAGCATTTT.